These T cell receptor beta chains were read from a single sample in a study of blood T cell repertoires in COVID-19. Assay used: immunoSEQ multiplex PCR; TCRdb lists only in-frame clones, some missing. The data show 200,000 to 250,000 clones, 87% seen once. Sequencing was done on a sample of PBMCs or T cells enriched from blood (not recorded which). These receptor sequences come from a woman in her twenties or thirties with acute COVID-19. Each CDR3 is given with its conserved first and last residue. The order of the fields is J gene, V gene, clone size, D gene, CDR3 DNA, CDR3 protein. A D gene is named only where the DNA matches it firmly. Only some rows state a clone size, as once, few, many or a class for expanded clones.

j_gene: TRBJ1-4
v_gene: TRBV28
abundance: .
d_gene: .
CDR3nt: TGTGCCAGCAGTTTAAATTTGAGAGCAACTAATGAAAAACTGTTTTTT
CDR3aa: CASSLNLRATNEKLFF

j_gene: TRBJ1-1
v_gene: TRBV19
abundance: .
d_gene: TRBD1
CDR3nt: TGTGCCAGTAGTAACCCCGAGGGGGCAGGCGGTGAAGCTTTCTTT
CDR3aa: CASSNPEGAGGEAFF

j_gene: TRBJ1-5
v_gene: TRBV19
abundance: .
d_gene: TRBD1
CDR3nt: TGTGCCGGGGGGACAGGGGGCTACAATCAGCCCCAGCATTTT
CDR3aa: CAGGTGGYNQPQHF

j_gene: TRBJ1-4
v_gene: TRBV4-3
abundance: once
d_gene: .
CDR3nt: TGCGCCAGCAGCCAAGTCGGGGGAACTAATGAAAAACTGTTTTTT
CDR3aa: CASSQVGGTNEKLFF

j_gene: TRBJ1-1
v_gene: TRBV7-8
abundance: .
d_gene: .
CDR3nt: TGTGCCAGCAGCTTTATGTCAGGGGTCCAAACTGAAGCTTTCTTT
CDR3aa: CASSFMSGVQTEAFF

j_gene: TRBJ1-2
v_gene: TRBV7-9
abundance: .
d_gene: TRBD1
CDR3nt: TGTGCCAGCAGCGCTCAGGACAGGAGCGTCTACACCTTC
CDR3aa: CASSAQDRSVYTF

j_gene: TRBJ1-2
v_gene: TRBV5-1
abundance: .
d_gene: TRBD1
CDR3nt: TGCGCCAGCAGGGGATTGGGACAGGGAGGTTATGGCTACACCTTC
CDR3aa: CASRGLGQGGYGYTF

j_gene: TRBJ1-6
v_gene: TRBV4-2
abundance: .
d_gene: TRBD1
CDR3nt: TGTGCCAGCAGCCAAATTCAAGGGACAGGGTTGAATTCACCCCTCCACTTT
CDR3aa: CASSQIQGTGLNSPLHF

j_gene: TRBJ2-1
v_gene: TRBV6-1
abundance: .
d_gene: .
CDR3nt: TGTGCCAGCAGTGAAAAAGGGGGACCTTACAATGAGCAGTTCTTC
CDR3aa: CASSEKGGPYNEQFF

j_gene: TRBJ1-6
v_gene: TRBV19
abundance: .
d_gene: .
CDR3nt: TGTGCCAGTAGTATGATGAGCTCCTATAATTCACCCCTCCACTTT
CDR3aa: CASSMMSSYNSPLHF

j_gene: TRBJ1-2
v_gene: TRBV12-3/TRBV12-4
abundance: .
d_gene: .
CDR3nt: TGTGCCAGCAGTTTATCGGGGAACTATGGCTACACCTTC
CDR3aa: CASSLSGNYGYTF

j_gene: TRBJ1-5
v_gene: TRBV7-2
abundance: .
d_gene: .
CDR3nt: TGTGCCAGCAGCTTAGCGGCTCACAGTCAGCCCCAGCATTTT
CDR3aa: CASSLAAHSQPQHF

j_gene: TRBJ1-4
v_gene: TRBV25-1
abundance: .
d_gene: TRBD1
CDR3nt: TGTGCCAGCAGTGAATATGGGCCGACAGGGAGGGAAAAACTGTTTTTT
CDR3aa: CASSEYGPTGREKLFF

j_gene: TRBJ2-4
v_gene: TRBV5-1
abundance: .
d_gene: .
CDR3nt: TGCGCCAGCAGCTTGGACCGCCGGGACTCACTAAACATTCAGTACTTC
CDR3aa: CASSLDRRDSLNIQYF

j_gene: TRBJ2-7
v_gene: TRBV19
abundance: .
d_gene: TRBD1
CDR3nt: TGTGCCAGTAGTAGTCCGGGACAGGGGATTTGGGAGCAGTACTTC
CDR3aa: CASSSPGQGIWEQYF

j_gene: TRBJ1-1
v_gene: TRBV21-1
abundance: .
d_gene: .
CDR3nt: TGTGCCAGCAGCCCGGACAGGGGGCTCCGTGGCACTGAAGCTTTCTTT
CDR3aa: CASSPDRGLRGTEAFF

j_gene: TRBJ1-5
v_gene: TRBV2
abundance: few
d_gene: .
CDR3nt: TGTGCCAGCAGTGAGTCGGAGGGAAGGGGCAATCAGCCCCAGCATTTT
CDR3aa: CASSESEGRGNQPQHF

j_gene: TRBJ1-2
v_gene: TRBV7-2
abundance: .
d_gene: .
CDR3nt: TGTGCCAGCAGCTTGACGTGGAGGGATCTCTATGGCTACACCTTC
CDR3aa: CASSLTWRDLYGYTF

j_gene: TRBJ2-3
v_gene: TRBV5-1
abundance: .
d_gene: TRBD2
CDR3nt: TGCGCCAGCAGGAGGACTAGCTCTATCACAGATACGCAGTATTTT
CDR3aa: CASRRTSSITDTQYF

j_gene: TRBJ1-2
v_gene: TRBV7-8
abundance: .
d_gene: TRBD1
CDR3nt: TGTGCCAGCAGCACAGGGGGCGCGGATGGCTACACCTTC
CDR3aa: CASSTGGADGYTF

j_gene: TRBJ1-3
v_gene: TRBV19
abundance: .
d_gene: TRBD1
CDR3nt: TGTGCCAGTAGCCGAGGGGGCTTGGGAGGAAACACCATATATTTT
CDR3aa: CASSRGGLGGNTIYF

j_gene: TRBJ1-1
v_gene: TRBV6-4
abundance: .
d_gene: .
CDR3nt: TGTGCCAGCAGTGATAGCAGAGGATCCCGTGGAGCTTTCTTT
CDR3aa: CASSDSRGSRGAFF

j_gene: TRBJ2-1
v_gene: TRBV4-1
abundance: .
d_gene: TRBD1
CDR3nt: TGCGCCAGCAGCCTCGGACAGGGCGATGAGCAGTTCTTC
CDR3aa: CASSLGQGDEQFF

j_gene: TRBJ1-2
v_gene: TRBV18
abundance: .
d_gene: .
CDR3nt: TGTGCCAGCTCACCAGTGACACCTGCTAACTATGGCTACACCTTC
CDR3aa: CASSPVTPANYGYTF

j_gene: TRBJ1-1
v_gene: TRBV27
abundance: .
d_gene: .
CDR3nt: TGTGCCAGCAGTCTCGGAGGGAACACTGAAGCTTTCTTT
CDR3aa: CASSLGGNTEAFF

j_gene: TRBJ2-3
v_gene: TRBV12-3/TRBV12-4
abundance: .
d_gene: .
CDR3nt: TGTGCCAGCAGTATGGGACTCGAAGATACGCAGTATTTT
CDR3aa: CASSMGLEDTQYF

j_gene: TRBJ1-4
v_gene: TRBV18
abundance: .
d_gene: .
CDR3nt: TGTGCCAGCTCACTACAGGGTACTAATGAAAAACTGTTTTTT
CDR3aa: CASSLQGTNEKLFF

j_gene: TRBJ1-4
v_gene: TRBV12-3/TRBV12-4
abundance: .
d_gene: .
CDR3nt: TGTGCCAGCAGTTTAGGTCGGGTGACACTGTTTTTT
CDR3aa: CASSLGRVTLFF

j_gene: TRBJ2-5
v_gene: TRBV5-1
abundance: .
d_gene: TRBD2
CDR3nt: TGCGCCAGCAGCTTGGGGCCTAGCGGGGAACAAGAGACCCAGTACTTC
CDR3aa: CASSLGPSGEQETQYF

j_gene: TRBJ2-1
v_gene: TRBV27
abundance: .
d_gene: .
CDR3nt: TGTGCCAGCAGTTTAAAAGGGTCTTGGCTCCCCCCAGGGTCCTCCTACAATGAGCAGTTCTTC
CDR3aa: CASSLKGSWLPPGSSYNEQFF

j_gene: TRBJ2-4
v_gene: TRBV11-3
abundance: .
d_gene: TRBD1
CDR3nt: TGTGCCAGCAGCCCCTCAGGGGGAATTAAGGACATTCAGTACTTC
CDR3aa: CASSPSGGIKDIQYF

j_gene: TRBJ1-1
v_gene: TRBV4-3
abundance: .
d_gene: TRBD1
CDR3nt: TGCGCCGCACAGGGGGAATTCACTGAAGCTTTCTTT
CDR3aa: CAAQGEFTEAFF